This entry lists 28 T cell receptor beta chains sequenced from one sample in a study of synovial regulatory T cells in juvenile arthritis. The data were produced by immunoSEQ multiplex PCR, yet TCRdb's version contains in-frame clones alone and is incomplete. Its clone listing holds 5,000 to 8,000 clones. The sample consisted of Treg cells from blood. Documented subset: remaining (HLA-DR-negative) circulating blood Treg cells. The receptors derive from a donor aged 2-30 years with juvenile idiopathic arthritis.

The chain employs TRBV7-8 and TRBJ2-7; TCRdb proposes TRBD1, but this gene call is untestable without DNA. Germline lookup yields CDR1 SGHVS and CDR2 FQNEAQ. This CDR3 spans 16 amino acids. The DNA is unrecorded. The CDR3 loop reads CASSIRQGRGPYEQYF.

The chain links TRBV6-1 to TRBJ2-1; checking the TCRdb D call of TRBD2 is not possible without DNA. The CDR3 spans 14 residues. Only the protein sequence is given. The germline V gene encodes CDR1 MNHNS and CDR2 SASEGT. CDR3 in amino acids: CASRASGAYNEQFF.

The V and J genes are TRBV5-1 and TRBJ2-7; without DNA, the TCRdb call of TRBD2 cannot be checked. The germline V gene encodes CDR1 SGHRS and CDR2 YFSETQ. The CDR3 length is 15 residues. No DNA is recorded. The CDR3 is CASSLSASGNYEQYF.

In terms of frequency, this clone is medium-sized (0.01 to 0.1%). V and J are TRBV7-2 and TRBJ1-6. CDR3 size: 13 residues. The record lacks a DNA sequence. The germline CDR1 and CDR2 sequences are SGHTA and FQGNSA. CDR3 sequence: CASSPDLDSPLHF.

CDR3 in amino acids: CASSSIPRGEQPQHF. The chain has TRBV27 and TRBJ1-5; the D gene TCRdb calls, TRBD1, cannot be checked with no DNA. The germline CDR1 and CDR2 sequences are MNHEY and SMNVEV (reference sequence). The CDR3 is 15 amino acids. No coding sequence is recorded.

The chain combines TRBV29-1 with TRBJ2-1; with no DNA, the TCRdb D assignment of TRBD1 cannot be verified. In germline, CDR1 is SQVTM, CDR2 ANQGSEA. The CDR3 loop spans 13 amino acids. DNA was not recorded. CDR3 in amino acids: CSHRYQGRNEQFF.

This clone is medium-sized by frequency. This chain joins TRBV7-8 and TRBJ1-2; TCRdb indicates TRBD1, and absent DNA this call remains unverified. There are 12 residues in the CDR3. The record lacks a DNA sequence. From germline, CDR1 is SGHVS and CDR2 FQNEAQ. CDR3 region: CASSLTPNGYTF.

This chain joins TRBV5-5 and TRBJ1-5. CDR1 and CDR2 from the germline V gene are SGHKS and YYEKEE (reference sequence). This CDR3 contains 15 residues. Nucleotide data are not available. This CDR3 reads CASSQGLGYDQPQHF.

Here the CDR3 reads CASSLRQGYGYTF. The rearrangement joins TRBV7-8 to TRBJ1-2; absent DNA, TCRdb's TRBD1 call cannot be checked. This CDR3 comprises 13 residues. No DNA is given. Germline loops: CDR1 SGHVS, CDR2 FQNEAQ.

The chain is built from TRBV6-5 and TRBJ2-7; the D call of TRBD2 rests on TCRdb alone, since no DNA is present to check it. The CDR3 has 15 residues. Only the protein is available. Germline V lookup: CDR1 MNHEY, CDR2 SVGAGI. The CDR3: CASQLTSGASYEQYF.

This chain joins TRBV7-9 and TRBJ1-4. Per the germline V gene, CDR1 is SEHNR and CDR2 is FQNEAQ (reference sequence). The CDR3 extends over 18 amino acids. The DNA is not on file. CDR3 amino acids: CASSLIIGAFTTNEKLFF.

V and J are TRBV10-1 and TRBJ2-6. The CDR3 extends over 18 amino acids. No DNA appears here. The germline V gene has CDR1 WNHNN and CDR2 SYGVQD (reference sequence). This chain's CDR3 is CASSRASRSPKSGQRPDF.

This chain connects TRBV5-6 to TRBJ2-7; TCRdb picks TRBD1, but there is no DNA to check that call. Germline V gene data show CDR1 as SGHDT and CDR2 as YYEEEE. The CDR3 consists of 14 residues. No coding sequence is recorded. CDR3: CASSLTSTFYEQYF.

The chain recombines TRBV11-2 with TRBJ2-3; as DNA is missing, the TRBD2 call by TCRdb cannot be tested. Germline loops: CDR1 SGHAT, CDR2 FQNNGV. The CDR3 spans 17 residues. There is no recorded DNA. CDR3 residues: CASSLGWASGRADTQYF. Looking up the rest from reference TRBV11-2 and TRBJ2-3 gives the full variable domain: EAGVAQSPRYKIIEKRQSVAFWCNPISGHATLYWYQQILGQGPKLLIQFQNNGVVDDSQLPKDRFSAERLKGVDSTLKIQPAKLEDSAVYLCASSLGWASGRADTQYFGPGTRLTVL.

This rearrangement joins TRBV29-1 to TRBJ2-7. Germline CDR1 reads SQVTM; CDR2 reads ANQGSEA. The CDR3 is 14 amino acids. The record lacks a DNA sequence. CDR3: CSVVPSLTPYEQYF.

Considering frequency, this clone is medium-sized. V is TRBV15 and J is TRBJ1-6. The germline gives CDR1 LNHNV, CDR2 YYDKDF (reference sequence). This CDR3 is built from 15 residues. Only the protein is on record. The CDR3 is CATSRSGGLGAPLHF.

The chain carries TRBV19 and TRBJ2-7; TCRdb designates TRBD1, a call that cannot be tested without DNA. The germline gives CDR1 LNHDA, CDR2 SQIVND (reference sequence). The CDR3 covers 16 residues. The record lacks a DNA sequence. CDR3 residues: CASSAYRDRATYEQYF.

This CDR3 is CASSLRTGDSEAFF. This rearrangement joins TRBV7-2 to TRBJ1-1; there is no DNA to check the TCRdb D call of TRBD1. CDR3 length: 14 residues. DNA is not on record. Germline assignment: CDR1 SGHTA and CDR2 FQGNSA.

The chain joins TRBV18 to TRBJ1-2. Germline V gives CDR1 KGHSH, CDR2 LQKENI. This CDR3 contains 15 residues. No DNA is recorded. This CDR3 reads CASSPPWGGFDGYTF.

The chain joins TRBV29-1 to TRBJ2-5. This CDR3 has 13 amino acids. There is no recorded DNA. Per germline, CDR1 SQVTM and CDR2 ANQGSEA. The CDR3 protein is CSVRVIVVETQYF.

The chain combines TRBV28 with TRBJ1-3. Germline V CDR1 and CDR2: MDHEN, SYDVKM. This CDR3 is 15 amino acids long. DNA for this receptor is not on file. CDR3 region: CASSLGGDSGNTIYF.

The rearrangement links TRBV7-6 to TRBJ2-2. Germline CDR1 is SGHVS and CDR2 is FNYEAQ. CDR3 length: 13 amino acids. No DNA was logged. The CDR3 region is CASSLGVSGELFF.

The chain couples TRBV30 to TRBJ1-4; the D call of TRBD1 rests on TCRdb alone, since no DNA is present to check it. The CDR3 consists of 16 residues. Nucleotide data are not available. Per germline, CDR1 GTSNPN and CDR2 SVGIG (reference sequence). CDR3 residues: CAWSVLRTVSNEKLFF.

The genes are TRBV6-1 and TRBJ2-3; with no DNA, the TCRdb D assignment of TRBD1 cannot be verified. The CDR3 extends over 13 amino acids. The coding DNA is unavailable. CDR1 MNHNS and CDR2 SASEGT come from the germline V gene. This chain's CDR3 is CASSEGTPDTQYF.

CDR3 in amino acids: CSARDNEQFF. The chain uses TRBV20-1 and TRBJ2-1. Germline CDR1 and CDR2: DFQATT and SNEGSKA (reference sequence). The CDR3 runs to 10 residues. No DNA is recorded.

This chain links TRBV10-3 with TRBJ1-3; lacking DNA, the TRBD1 call made by TCRdb goes unchecked. Germline lookup yields CDR1 ENHRY and CDR2 SYGVKD. This CDR3 has 13 residues. DNA for this receptor is not on file. CDR3 region: CAMGQNSGNTIYF.

The V gene is TRBV29-1, the J gene TRBJ2-1. The germline gives CDR1 SQVTM, CDR2 ANQGSEA. The CDR3 covers 13 residues. DNA for this receptor is not on file. This CDR3 is CSVKTGTHNEQFF.

The rearrangement links TRBV21-1 to TRBJ2-1; TCRdb's D call of TRBD2 is untestable without DNA. TRBV21-1 is a pseudogene locus. The CDR3 spans 20 residues. No DNA is given. The CDR3 loop reads CASSKGVYCIVNLKLGEQFF.